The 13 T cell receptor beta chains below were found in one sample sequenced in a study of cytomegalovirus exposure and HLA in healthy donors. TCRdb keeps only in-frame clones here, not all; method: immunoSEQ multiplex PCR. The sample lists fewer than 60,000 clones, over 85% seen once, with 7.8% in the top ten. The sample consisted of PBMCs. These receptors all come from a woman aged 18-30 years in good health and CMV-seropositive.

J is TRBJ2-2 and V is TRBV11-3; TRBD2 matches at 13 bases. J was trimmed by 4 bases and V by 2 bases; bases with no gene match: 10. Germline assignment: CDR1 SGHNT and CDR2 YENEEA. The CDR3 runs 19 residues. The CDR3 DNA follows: TGTGCCAGCAGCTTAAGCAAGGGACTAGCGGGACGGTTCACCGGGGAGCTGTTTTTT. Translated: CASSLSKGLAGRFTGELFF. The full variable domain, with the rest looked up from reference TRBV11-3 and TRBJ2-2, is EAGVVQSPRYKIIEKKQPVAFWCNPISGHNTLYWYLQNLGQGPELLIRYENEEAVDDSQLPKDRFSAERLKGVDSTLKIQPAELGDSAVYLCASSLSKGLAGRFTGELFFGEGSRLTVL.

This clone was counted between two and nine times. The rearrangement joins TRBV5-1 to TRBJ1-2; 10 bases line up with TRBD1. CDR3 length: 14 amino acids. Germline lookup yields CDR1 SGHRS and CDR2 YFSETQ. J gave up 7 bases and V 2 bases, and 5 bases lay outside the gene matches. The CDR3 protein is CASSLWDRGGGYTF. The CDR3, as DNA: TGCGCCAGCAGCTTATGGGACAGGGGAGGTGGCTACACCTTC.

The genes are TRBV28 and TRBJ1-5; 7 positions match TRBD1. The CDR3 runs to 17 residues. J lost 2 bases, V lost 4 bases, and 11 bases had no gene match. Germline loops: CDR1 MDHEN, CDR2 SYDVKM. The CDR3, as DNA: TGTGCCAGCAGTTCACGGACAGGACTCTTGGGCAATCAGCCCCAGCATTTT. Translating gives CASSSRTGLLGNQPQHF.

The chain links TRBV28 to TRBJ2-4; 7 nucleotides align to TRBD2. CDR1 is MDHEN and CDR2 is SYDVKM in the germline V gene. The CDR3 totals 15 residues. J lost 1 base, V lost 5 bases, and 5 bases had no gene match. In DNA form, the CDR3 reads TGTGCCAGCAGTGGGGTGGGGGGGGCCAAAAACATTCAGTACTTC. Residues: CASSGVGGAKNIQYF.

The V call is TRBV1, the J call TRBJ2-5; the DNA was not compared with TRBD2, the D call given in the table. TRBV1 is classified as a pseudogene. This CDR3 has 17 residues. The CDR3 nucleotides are TGCACCAGCAGCGACAAGGCGGAGCGGGAGGGCTTGGAGACCCAGTACTTC. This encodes CTSSDKAEREGLETQYF.

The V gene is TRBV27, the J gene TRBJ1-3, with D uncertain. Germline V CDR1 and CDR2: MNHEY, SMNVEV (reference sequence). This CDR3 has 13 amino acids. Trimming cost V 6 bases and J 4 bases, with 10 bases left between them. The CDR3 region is CASRRGDGNTIYF. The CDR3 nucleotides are TGTGCCAGCAGACGGGGAGACGGAAACACCATATATTTT.

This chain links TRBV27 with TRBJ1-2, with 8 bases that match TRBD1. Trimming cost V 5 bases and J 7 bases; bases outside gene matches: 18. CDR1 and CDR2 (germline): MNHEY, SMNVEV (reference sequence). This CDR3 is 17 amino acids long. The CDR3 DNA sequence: TGTGCCAGCAGTCCGCGACTGCCGGACAGGGTCGAGGGTGGCTACACCTTC. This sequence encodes CASSPRLPDRVEGGYTF.

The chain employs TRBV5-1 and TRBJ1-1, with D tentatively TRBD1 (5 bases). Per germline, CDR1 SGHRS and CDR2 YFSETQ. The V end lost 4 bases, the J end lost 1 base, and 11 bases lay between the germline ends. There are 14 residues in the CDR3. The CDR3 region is CASSRGTANTEAFF. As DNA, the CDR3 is TGCGCCAGCAGCCGCGGGACGGCGAACACTGAAGCTTTCTTT.

The CDR3 loop reads CASSFGDGSYEQYF. The DNA for the CDR3 is TGTGCCAGCAGCTTCGGGGATGGCTCCTACGAGCAGTACTTC. V and J are TRBV11-3 and TRBJ2-7, with D possibly matching TRBD2 (5 bases). The CDR3 is 14 residues long. Germline V CDR1 and CDR2: SGHNT, YENEEA. V was pared by 3 bases and J by 0 bases, with 9 bases between.

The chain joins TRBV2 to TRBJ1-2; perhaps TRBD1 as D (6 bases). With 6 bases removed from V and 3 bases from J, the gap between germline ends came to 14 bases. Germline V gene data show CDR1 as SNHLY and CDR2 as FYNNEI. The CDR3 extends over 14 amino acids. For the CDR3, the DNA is TGTGCCAGCAGAGAGAGGGGGTACGACTATGGCTACACCTTC. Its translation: CASRERGYDYGYTF. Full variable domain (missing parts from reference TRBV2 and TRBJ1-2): EPEVTQTPSHQVTQMGQEVILRCVPISNHLYFYWYRQILGQKVEFLVSFYNNEISEKSEIFDDQFSVERPDGSNFTLKIRSTKLEDSAMYFCASRERGYDYGYTFGSGTRLTVV.

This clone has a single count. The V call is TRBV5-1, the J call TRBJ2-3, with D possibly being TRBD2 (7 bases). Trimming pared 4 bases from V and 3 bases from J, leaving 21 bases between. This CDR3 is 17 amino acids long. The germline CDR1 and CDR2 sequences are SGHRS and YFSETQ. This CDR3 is CASSQPGSRGGTDTQYF. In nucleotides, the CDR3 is TGCGCCAGCAGCCAGCCTGGTTCCAGGGGAGGGACAGATACGCAGTATTTT.

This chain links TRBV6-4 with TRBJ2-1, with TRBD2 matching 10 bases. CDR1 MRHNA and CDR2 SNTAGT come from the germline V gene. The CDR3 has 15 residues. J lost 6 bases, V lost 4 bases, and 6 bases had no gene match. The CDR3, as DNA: TGTGCCAGCAGTGGCCTAGCGGGAGAGTCCAATGAGCAGTTCTTC. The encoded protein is CASSGLAGESNEQFF.

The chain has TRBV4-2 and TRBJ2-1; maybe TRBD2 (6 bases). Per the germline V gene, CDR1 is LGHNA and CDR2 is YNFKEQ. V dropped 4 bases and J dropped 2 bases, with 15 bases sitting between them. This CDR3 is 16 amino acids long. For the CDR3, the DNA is TGTGCCAGCAGCCCCCCGACTAGTGCAACCTACAATGAGCAGTTCTTC. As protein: CASSPPTSATYNEQFF.